The 27 T cell receptor beta chains given below trace back to one sample, sequenced in a study of human T cells and chemical hapten exposure. In TCRdb, the RACE reads were re-called with MiXCR into one record per CDR3 protein. This sample yields 150,000 to 200,000 distinct CDR3 sequences, of which under 25% are seen a single time; about 7% belongs to the top ten. Noted time point: patch test 1, 2 weeks after DPC sensitization. The treatment is: therapeutic diphenylcyclopropenone sensitization with weekly scalp DPC. This material consisted of whole blood, taken in connection with sensitization to the hapten diphenylcyclopropenone (DPC). The receptor set was obtained from a woman in her fifties or sixties with alopecia areata. Some clones in this sample may be carry-over from other donors' samples.

This clonotype was detected a few times. The rearrangement links TRBV2 to TRBJ2-7, with TRBD2 matching 11 bases. The J segment lost 0 bases and the V segment lost 8 bases, leaving 3 bases of the junction unmatched. The CDR3 contains 14 residues. From germline, CDR1 is SNHLY and CDR2 FYNNEI. CDR3 nucleotide sequence: TGTGCCAGCCGGGGACTAGCGGCCTCCTACGAGCAGTACTTC. It translates to CASRGLAASYEQYF.

This chain connects TRBV2 to TRBJ1-5; 7 bases map to TRBD1. The CDR3 has 13 residues. The V gene end was trimmed by 6 bases and the J gene end by 5 bases; junction bases not matched to a gene: 4. Germline V gene data show CDR1 as SNHLY and CDR2 as FYNNEI. The DNA of the CDR3 is TGTGCCAGCAGGACAGGGTGGGATCAGCCCCAGCATTTT. Translated: CASRTGWDQPQHF.

This clonotype was observed a few times. The chain carries TRBV7-9 and TRBJ2-1; a possible D gene is TRBD2 (5 bases). Trimming took 6 bases from V and 7 from J, leaving 13 bases between them. The CDR3 runs 13 residues. CDR1 and CDR2 from the germline V gene are SEHNR and FQNEAQ (reference sequence). The CDR3 region is CASRRAAENEQFF. Here the CDR3 DNA reads TGTGCCAGCAGGAGGGCCGCTGAGAATGAGCAGTTCTTC.

This rearrangement joins TRBV12-3 or TRBV12-4 to TRBJ1-5; the D gene is possibly TRBD1 (6 bases). CDR3 length equals 14 residues. V dropped 6 bases and J dropped 0 bases, with 9 bases sitting between them. The CDR3 nucleotides read TGTGCCAGCAGGACAGGAGCTAGCAATCAGCCCCAGCATTTT. It codes for CASRTGASNQPQHF.

This chain connects TRBV3-1 to TRBJ1-1, with TRBD1 matching 8 bases. CDR1 LGHDT and CDR2 YNNKEL come from the germline V gene (reference sequence). V shed 1 base and J 1 base; nucleotides not matched to a gene: 2. This CDR3 contains 15 residues. The CDR3 loop is CASSQAGTGNTEAFF. The DNA of the CDR3 is TGTGCCAGCAGCCAAGCCGGGACAGGGAACACTGAAGCTTTCTTT.

This clonotype was observed a few times. V usage is TRBV29-1 and J usage is TRBJ2-5, with a possible D match to TRBD1 (6 bases). Trimming left V 4 bases short and J 5 bases short, with 17 bases between. CDR1 and CDR2 (germline): SQVTM, ANQGSEA. This CDR3 is 14 amino acids long. The CDR3 region has the DNA TGCAGCGTTGCGGGCAGCCCGAGGGGGGAGACCCAGTACTTC. It encodes CSVAGSPRGETQYF.

This rearrangement joins TRBV21-1 to TRBJ2-7; no check of the table's D call, TRBD1, against the DNA was made. TRBV21-1 is a documented pseudogene. CDR3 length: 15 residues. CDR3 in amino acids: CASSKVWGTTYEQYF. CDR3 coding DNA: TGTGCCAGCAGCAAAGTTTGGGGGACCACCTACGAGCAGTACTTC.

The chain carries TRBV29-1 and TRBJ1-1; D may be TRBD1 (6 bases). The germline V gene encodes CDR1 SQVTM and CDR2 ANQGSEA. The V and J ends lost 6 bases and 4 bases respectively, with 15 bases between them. The CDR3 covers 13 residues. CDR3 DNA: TGCAGCGTCGGTGAAGGGGGTTTCACTGAAGCTTTCTTT. Protein: CSVGEGGFTEAFF. The complete variable domain, with remaining parts taken from reference TRBV29-1 and TRBJ1-1, reads SAVISQKPSRDICQRGTSLTIQCQVDSQVTMMFWYRQQPGQSLTLIATANQGSEATYESGFVIDKFPISRPNLTFSTLTVSNMSPEDSSIYLCSVGEGGFTEAFFGQGTRLTVV.

This clonotype came up a few times. V usage is TRBV2 and J usage is TRBJ1-2; a possible D gene is TRBD1 (6 bases). The CDR3 extends over 14 amino acids. Germline values: CDR1 SNHLY, CDR2 FYNNEI. Trimming pared 4 bases from V and 3 bases from J, leaving 12 bases between. The CDR3 region is CASSGGGGDYGYTF. In DNA form, the CDR3 reads TGTGCCAGCAGTGGAGGGGGGGGAGACTATGGCTACACCTTC.

V is TRBV29-1 and J is TRBJ2-1; 8 nucleotides match TRBD1. Trimming at V came to 3 bases and at J to 2 bases, leaving 3 bases not matched to a gene. The CDR3 length is 14 residues. Looked up from germline, CDR1 is SQVTM and CDR2 is ANQGSEA. DNA of the CDR3: TGCAGCGTTGACTGGACAGGGACCTACAATGAGCAGTTCTTC. This sequence encodes CSVDWTGTYNEQFF.

This chain connects TRBV9 to TRBJ1-2, with 7 bases lining up with TRBD1. Germline-derived CDR1 and CDR2 are SGDLS and YYNGEE. This CDR3 has 14 residues. Trimming at V came to 0 bases and at J to 4 bases, leaving 3 bases not matched to a gene. The CDR3 DNA is TGTGCCAGCAGCGTAGCCAGGGGGGCCTATGGCTACACCTTC. Translated, it gives CASSVARGAYGYTF. Full variable domain (outside the CDR3, taken from reference TRBV9 and TRBJ1-2): DSGVTQTPKHLITATGQRVTLRCSPRSGDLSVYWYQQSLDQGLQFLIQYYNGEERAKGNILERFSAQQFPDLHSELNLSSLELGDSALYFCASSVARGAYGYTFGSGTRLTVV.

This clonotype appeared a few times. The rearrangement uses TRBV21-1 and TRBJ2-6; TRBD1 is taken as the D call from the table, unchecked against the DNA. TRBV21-1 is flagged as a pseudogene. The CDR3 totals 14 residues. The CDR3 spells CASSIDSGANVLTF. In DNA, the CDR3 is TGTGCCAGCAGCATCGACAGTGGGGCCAACGTCCTGACTTTC.

This clonotype was counted only a few times. V usage is TRBV29-1 and J usage is TRBJ2-3, with 12 bases fitting TRBD2. Per the germline V gene, CDR1 is SQVTM and CDR2 is ANQGSEA. This CDR3 has 14 amino acids. The V and J ends lost 6 bases and 6 bases, in that order; junction bases with no gene match: 7. The CDR3 region is CSVETSGSGDTQYF. DNA for the CDR3: TGCAGCGTGGAGACTAGCGGGAGTGGTGATACGCAGTATTTT.

The genes are TRBV6-5 and TRBJ1-2, with 10 bases aligning to TRBD1. The CDR3 length is 15 residues. Germline lookup yields CDR1 MNHEY and CDR2 SVGAGI. V shed 3 bases, J shed 6 bases, and the junction held 7 bases outside the gene matches. Here the CDR3 reads CASSYWVGTGDGYTF. CDR3 bases: TGTGCCAGCAGTTATTGGGTTGGGACAGGGGATGGCTACACCTTC.

The J gene is TRBJ2-3, the V gene TRBV29-1, with 10 nucleotides matching TRBD1. J was trimmed by 5 bases and V by 6 bases; bases with no gene match: 2. CDR3 length: 12 amino acids. Germline CDR1 reads SQVTM; CDR2 reads ANQGSEA. The CDR3 DNA is TGCAGCGTGGGACAGGGGCAAGATACGCAGTATTTT. Translation gives CSVGQGQDTQYF.

V is TRBV7-9 and J is TRBJ2-1, with TRBD2 identical over 8 bases. This CDR3 is 16 amino acids long. Germline values: CDR1 SEHNR, CDR2 FQNEAQ (reference sequence). J gave up 4 bases and V 5 bases, and 10 bases lay outside the gene matches. The CDR3 sequence: CASSPRGGRSYNEQFF. CDR3 bases: TGTGCCAGCAGCCCCCGGGGCGGGAGGTCTTACAATGAGCAGTTCTTC. The full variable domain, its missing parts supplied by reference TRBV7-9 and TRBJ2-1, is DTGVSQNPRHKITKRGQNVTFRCDPISEHNRLYWYRQTLGQGPEFLTYFQNEAQLEKSRLLSDRFSAERPKGSFSTLEIQRTEQGDSAMYLCASSPRGGRSYNEQFFGPGTRLTVL.

This clonotype was picked up a small number of times. The genes are TRBV6-2 or TRBV6-3 and TRBJ1-2; D might be TRBD1 (5 bases). The ends were cut back, 4 bases at V and 8 bases at J, with 14 bases in the middle. CDR1 and CDR2 from the germline V gene are MNHEY and SVGEGT. CDR3 length: 13 residues. CDR3 amino acids: CASSWTPFFGYTF. The CDR3 nucleotides read TGTGCCAGCAGTTGGACACCGTTCTTCGGCTACACCTTC.

V usage is TRBV7-9 and J usage is TRBJ1-4, with D unclear. Looked up from germline, CDR1 is SEHNR and CDR2 is FQNEAQ (reference sequence). V was shortened by 5 bases and J by 0 bases, with 13 bases between the two germline ends. The CDR3 is 16 amino acids. CDR3 nucleotides: TGTGCCAGCAGCGTACTCGCCAGAGCAACTAATGAAAAACTGTTTTTT. Amino acids: CASSVLARATNEKLFF.

Only a few counts were recorded for this clonotype. CDR3 region: CASAGPRDRVFGELFF. The CDR3, as DNA: TGTGCCAGCGCCGGCCCCCGGGACAGGGTCTTCGGGGAGCTGTTTTTT. The rearrangement uses TRBV12-3 or TRBV12-4 and TRBJ2-2; TRBD1 matches 9 bases. The CDR3 length is 16 residues. The J segment lost 7 bases and the V segment lost 8 bases, leaving 14 bases of the junction unmatched.

This clonotype has a count of ten or more. The J gene is TRBJ1-6, the V gene TRBV10-3, with D unclear. The V and J ends lost 3 bases and 10 bases respectively, with 13 bases between them. This CDR3 has 14 residues. Per the germline V gene, CDR1 is ENHRY and CDR2 is SYGVKD. CDR3 in DNA: TGTGCCATCAGTGACACGTCGGAAGGGTCACCCCTCCACTTT. It is translated as CAISDTSEGSPLHF.

In this sample, this clonotype turned up a few times. This chain joins TRBV9 and TRBJ2-3; 14 bases fit TRBD2. CDR1 and CDR2 from the germline V gene are SGDLS and YYNGEE. J gave up 5 bases and V 3 bases, and 20 bases lay outside the gene matches. The CDR3 is 21 amino acids. As DNA, the CDR3 is TGTGCCAGCAGCGCTAGTCTTCGGGGCGCCGGGACTAGCGGGAGCCAAGATACGCAGTATTTT. Protein sequence: CASSASLRGAGTSGSQDTQYF. The full variable domain, with the rest looked up from reference TRBV9 and TRBJ2-3, is DSGVTQTPKHLITATGQRVTLRCSPRSGDLSVYWYQQSLDQGLQFLIQYYNGEERAKGNILERFSAQQFPDLHSELNLSSLELGDSALYFCASSASLRGAGTSGSQDTQYFGPGTRLTVL.

The chain combines TRBV11-2 with TRBJ1-1, with D maybe TRBD1 (6 bases). V lost 4 bases and J 2 bases, leaving 14 bases between the germline ends. This CDR3 has 15 residues. Per germline, CDR1 SGHAT and CDR2 FQNNGV. In DNA, the CDR3 is TGTGCCAGCAGCTCAGGCGCTGGGGGCAACACTGAAGCTTTCTTT. It is translated as CASSSGAGGNTEAFF. Filled out from reference TRBV11-2 and TRBJ1-1, the complete variable domain reads EAGVAQSPRYKIIEKRQSVAFWCNPISGHATLYWYQQILGQGPKLLIQFQNNGVVDDSQLPKDRFSAERLKGVDSTLKIQPAKLEDSAVYLCASSSGAGGNTEAFFGQGTRLTVV.

The CDR3 loop is CASSGPDRSNQPQHF. CDR3 bases: TGTGCCAGTAGTGGCCCTGACAGATCCAATCAGCCCCAGCATTTT. The genes are TRBV19 and TRBJ1-5; possibly TRBD1 for D (5 bases). The V end was cut by 5 bases, the J end by 3 bases, with 14 bases between. The CDR3 is 15 residues long. Germline V gives CDR1 LNHDA, CDR2 SQIVND (reference sequence).

The chain joins TRBV5-6 to TRBJ1-2; D may be TRBD1 (5 bases). Germline-derived CDR1 and CDR2 are SGHDT and YYEEEE. CDR3 length equals 13 residues. Trimming removed 4 bases at V and 8 bases at J, with 15 bases between. The CDR3 reads CASSPWAGQGYTF. The CDR3 DNA is TGTGCCAGCAGCCCATGGGCAGGGCAAGGCTACACCTTC.

The chain uses TRBV5-1 and TRBJ2-7, with D uncertain. Between the trimmed V and J ends, which lost 1 base and 6 bases, there was a span of 11 bases. This CDR3 is built from 13 residues. In germline, CDR1 is SGHRS, CDR2 YFSETQ. The CDR3 DNA reads TGCGCCAGCAGCTTGACGGGCAGCTCCGAGCAGTACTTC. It encodes CASSLTGSSEQYF.

This clonotype has a handful of counts. The V gene is TRBV15, the J gene TRBJ1-3, with TRBD1 matching 8 bases. The CDR3 has 14 residues. The junction had 2 bases not matched to a gene; V was cut back by 6 bases and J by 1 base. Per germline, CDR1 LNHNV and CDR2 YYDKDF (reference sequence). CDR3 amino acids: CATRTGESGNTIYF. The CDR3 DNA reads TGTGCCACCAGGACAGGGGAGTCTGGAAACACCATATATTTT.

This clonotype turned up a few times. The chain links TRBV29-1 to TRBJ2-3; D call uncertain. The CDR3 extends over 15 amino acids. V was shortened by 2 bases and J by 4 bases, with 16 bases between the two germline ends. Germline lookup yields CDR1 SQVTM and CDR2 ANQGSEA. The DNA of the CDR3 is TGCAGCGTTGAAACAGACGTTAAGGTAGCAGATACGCAGTATTTT. It is translated as CSVETDVKVADTQYF.